The 11 T cell receptor beta chains given below trace back to one sample, sequenced in a study of blood T cells in healthy people across ages. Together with a sample-barcoded 5' primer, a J-beta primer mix was included in a second PCR lasting about 7 to 12 cycles. TCRdb reprocessed the 5' RACE reads with MiXCR, giving one entry per CDR3 protein. The data hold around 1,000,000 distinct CDR3 sequences, with under 30% observed a single time. This sample was shared with a second study, whose subject was T cells of mothers and their children.

The sequencing sample was made of blood. These receptors originate from a girl aged 2-10 years in good health.

This clonotype has a handful of counts. The rearrangement uses TRBV19 and TRBJ2-7, with a possible D match to TRBD1 (5 bases). With 2 bases removed from V and 6 bases from J, the gap between germline ends came to 11 bases. The CDR3 extends over 13 amino acids. Germline CDR1 and CDR2: LNHDA and SQIVND (reference sequence). The CDR3 here is CASSIRGQGEQYF. The CDR3 bases are TGTGCCAGTAGTATAAGGGGCCAAGGCGAGCAGTACTTC.

This clonotype was observed a handful of times. As DNA, the CDR3 is TGTGCCAGCAGTGAACAGGGGAGGGACAATCAGCCCCAGCATTTT. Its protein is CASSEQGRDNQPQHF. The rearrangement uses TRBV28 and TRBJ1-5, with TRBD1 matching 7 bases. V lost 5 bases, J lost 3 bases, and 7 bases stayed unmatched. The CDR3 covers 15 residues. CDR1 MDHEN and CDR2 SYDVKM come from the germline V gene.

There are a few counts of this clonotype. One junction end disagrees with the germline gene, perhaps due to a read error. V usage is TRBV25-1 and J usage is TRBJ1-2; 8 bases line up with TRBD1. Looked up from germline, CDR1 is MGHDK and CDR2 is SYGVNS. The CDR3 consists of 14 residues. The CDR3 spells CASSERTGLDGYTF. The CDR3 nucleotides read TGCGCCAGCAGTGAAAGGACAGGGTTGGATGGCTACACCTTC.

This clonotype appeared a few times. The V gene is TRBV6-5, the J gene TRBJ2-5; D not resolved. CDR1 and CDR2 from the germline V gene are MNHEY and SVGAGI. CDR3 length equals 13 residues. V was clipped by 0 bases and J by 5 bases, with 7 bases between them. The chain's CDR3 is CASSYSLLETQYF. CDR3 bases: TGTGCCAGCAGTTACTCTTTGTTGGAGACCCAGTACTTC.

The rearrangement joins TRBV20-1 to TRBJ1-3, with D unclear. CDR3 length: 15 amino acids. Germline CDR1 is DFQATT and CDR2 is SNEGSKA (reference sequence). The V end was cut by 0 bases, the J end by 0 bases, with 9 bases between. The CDR3 here is CSARDWTVSGNTIYF. The CDR3 DNA reads as TGCAGTGCTAGAGATTGGACCGTCTCTGGAAACACCATATATTTT.

This sequence joins TRBV11-1 and TRBJ2-1, with 8 nucleotides matching TRBD2. Germline CDR1 is SGHAT and CDR2 is FQDESV (reference sequence). Trimming removed 2 bases from V and 3 bases from J; junction bases left unmatched: 6. CDR3 length equals 16 residues. CDR3 amino acids: CASSLFGGGFYNEQFF. In nucleotides, the CDR3 is TGTGCCAGCAGCTTATTCGGGGGGGGCTTCTACAATGAGCAGTTCTTC.

This clonotype was seen only a few times. V gene TRBV15 combines with J gene TRBJ1-5; D uncertain. The ends were cut back, 5 bases at V and 4 bases at J, with 9 bases in the middle. The CDR3 is made up of 13 amino acids. Germline values: CDR1 LNHNV, CDR2 YYDKDF (reference sequence). CDR3 region: CATSGQRNQPQHF. Here the CDR3 DNA reads TGTGCCACCAGCGGTCAGAGAAATCAGCCCCAGCATTTT.

The table lists this clonotype with a few counts. V gene TRBV7-8 combines with J gene TRBJ2-5; TRBD2 agrees at 13 bases. CDR1 SGHVS and CDR2 FQNEAQ come from the germline V gene. The J segment lost 2 bases and the V segment lost 4 bases, leaving 4 bases of the junction unmatched. CDR3 size: 16 residues. CDR3 DNA sequence: TGTGCCAGCAGCTGGGGGACTAGCGGGACTCAAGAGACCCAGTACTTC. Its protein is CASSWGTSGTQETQYF.

A few counts support this clonotype. The chain employs TRBV20-1 and TRBJ1-5, with D possibly TRBD1 on 6 matching bases. The V end was cut by 5 bases, the J end by 3 bases, with 11 bases between. The CDR3 contains 13 residues. In germline, CDR1 is DFQATT, CDR2 SNEGSKA (reference sequence). CDR3 in DNA: TGCAGTGCTGGTGGACAGATCAATCAGCCCCAGCATTTT. Translating gives CSAGGQINQPQHF.

This chain links TRBV9 with TRBJ2-1; TRBD1 is a possible D gene (5 bases). The CDR3 is made up of 16 amino acids. CDR1 is SGDLS, CDR2 YYNGEE, per germline. V was shortened by 4 bases and J by 7 bases, with 21 bases between the two germline ends. The chain's CDR3 is CASSTYRNGMGNEQFF. For the CDR3, the DNA is TGTGCCAGCAGCACCTACAGGAATGGAATGGGTAATGAGCAGTTCTTC.

In its sample, this clonotype was seen a few times. The chain employs TRBV13 and TRBJ2-3; 11 nucleotides align to TRBD2. This CDR3 contains 14 residues. Germline V lookup: CDR1 PRHDT, CDR2 FYEKMQ (reference sequence). V lost 7 bases and J lost 3; bases outside the gene matches: 3. The CDR3 sequence is CASMTSGETDTQYF. In nucleotides, the CDR3 is TGTGCCAGCATGACTAGCGGGGAGACAGATACGCAGTATTTT.